The 30 T cell receptor beta chains presented below share a single source sample, sequenced in a study of T cell responses to AZD1222 COVID-19 vaccine. Assay used: immunoSEQ multiplex PCR; TCRdb lists only in-frame clones, some missing. This table has 55,000 to 65,000 clones, over 75% appearing once. The starting material was peripheral blood, obtained on day 0 of AZD1222 vaccination. The receptors were gathered from an adult in good health.

This chain uses TRBV2 with TRBJ1-3; D is unresolved. Germline CDR1 and CDR2: SNHLY and FYNNEI. CDR3 length: 13 residues. V shed 5 bases and J shed 7 bases, with 12 bases lying between them. The CDR3 loop is CASSWKILNTIYF. DNA of the CDR3: TGTGCCAGCAGTTGGAAAATACTGAACACCATATATTTT.

The V call is TRBV28, the J call TRBJ1-2, with 9 bases fitting TRBD1. This CDR3 is built from 14 residues. Germline assignment: CDR1 MDHEN and CDR2 SYDVKM. Unmatched junction bases numbered 10, after V lost 6 bases and J lost 8 bases. Here the CDR3 reads CASSSPDRGRGYTF. For the CDR3, the DNA is TGTGCCAGCAGCTCCCCGGACAGGGGAAGAGGCTACACCTTC.

The chain employs TRBV10-3 and TRBJ1-3; a weak D match, TRBD1 (6 bases). The V and J ends lost 1 base and 2 bases respectively, with 18 bases between them. The germline CDR1 and CDR2 sequences are ENHRY and SYGVKD. This CDR3 has 18 amino acids. CDR3 sequence: CAISELVGGGATGNTIYF. CDR3 nucleotide sequence: TGTGCCATCAGTGAGTTGGTTGGCGGGGGCGCAACTGGAAACACCATATATTTT.

This chain links TRBV7-9 with TRBJ1-5; TRBD1 is a possible D gene (5 bases). V was pared by 8 bases and J by 3 bases, with 17 bases between. Germline V lookup: CDR1 SEHNR, CDR2 FQNEAQ (reference sequence). The CDR3 spans 15 residues. The CDR3 here is CASSRGSWDNQPQHF. CDR3 coding DNA: TGTGCCAGCTCAAGGGGCAGCTGGGACAATCAGCCCCAGCATTTT.

V and J are TRBV11-2 and TRBJ1-3; 9 bases are shared with TRBD1. The CDR3 consists of 16 residues. In germline, CDR1 is SGHAT, CDR2 FQNNGV. The junction had 6 bases not matched to a gene; V was cut back by 2 bases and J by 4 bases. The CDR3 DNA reads as TGTGCCAGCAGCTTAACAGGGGGCGCGTGGGGAAACACCATATATTTT. Translated: CASSLTGGAWGNTIYF.

The CDR3 coding sequence is TGCAGCGTTTACGGACGGGGCGAGAATGAAAAACTGTTTTTT. Protein: CSVYGRGENEKLFF. The chain joins TRBV29-1 to TRBJ1-4, with D possibly matching TRBD1 (5 bases). The CDR3 consists of 14 residues. CDR1 and CDR2 (germline): SQVTM, ANQGSEA. V was clipped by 5 bases and J by 5 bases, with 15 bases between them.

The chain employs TRBV6-5 and TRBJ2-2; no clear D. CDR1 MNHEY and CDR2 SVGAGI come from the germline V gene. The CDR3 consists of 14 residues. V lost 5 bases and J 3 bases, leaving 10 bases between the germline ends. CDR3 nucleotide sequence: TGTGCCAGCAGTCTTGGCCCCGACACCGGGGAGCTGTTTTTT. This encodes CASSLGPDTGELFF.

This chain joins TRBV10-1 and TRBJ1-5; 7 bases fit TRBD1. CDR3 size: 12 residues. Trimming at V came to 10 bases and at J to 4 bases, leaving 4 bases not matched to a gene. In germline, CDR1 is WNHNN, CDR2 SYGVQD (reference sequence). The CDR3 nucleotides are TGCGCCACCGACAGGGAAAATCAGCCCCAGCATTTT. Protein sequence: CATDRENQPQHF.

The chain carries TRBV29-1 and TRBJ1-4; 8 bases are a match to TRBD1. J gave up 12 bases and V 7 bases, and 7 bases lay outside the gene matches. This CDR3 has 11 amino acids. CDR1 is SQVTM and CDR2 is ANQGSEA in the germline V gene. The DNA for the CDR3 is TGCAGCGGCCTCATACAGGGGGAACTGTTTTTT. Its translation is CSGLIQGELFF.

This rearrangement joins TRBV2 to TRBJ1-1; D might be TRBD1 (5 bases). From germline, CDR1 is SNHLY and CDR2 FYNNEI. The CDR3 contains 15 residues. Trimming shortened V by 6 bases and J by 5 bases, and 19 bases separated the two germline ends. In nucleotides, the CDR3 is TGTGCCAGCAGCCCATCCGGGACCCGGGGGACTGAAGCTTTCTTT. This translates into CASSPSGTRGTEAFF.

This chain joins TRBV18 and TRBJ1-4; D perhaps matches TRBD1 (5 bases). V was trimmed by 3 bases and J by 7 bases, leaving 12 bases between them. Germline V CDR1 and CDR2: KGHSH, LQKENI. The CDR3 consists of 14 residues. CDR3 sequence (DNA): TGTGCCAGCTCACCTGGAGGGCAGGGTGAAAAACTGTTTTTT. This encodes CASSPGGQGEKLFF.

In DNA, the CDR3 is TGTGCCAGCAGTGCGACTAGCGGGGGGTATAAGAGAACCCAGTACTTC. This gives the protein CASSATSGGYKRTQYF. The chain is built from TRBV27 and TRBJ2-5, with TRBD2 matching 13 bases. CDR3 length: 16 amino acids. After removal of 5 bases from V and 8 bases from J, the junction contained 11 bases not matched to a gene. Looked up from germline, CDR1 is MNHEY and CDR2 is SMNVEV (reference sequence).

The chain employs TRBV5-1 and TRBJ2-2, with D uncertain. This CDR3 comprises 14 residues. Germline CDR1 SGHRS, CDR2 YFSETQ. V gave up 4 bases and J gave up 0 bases, with 7 bases separating them. The CDR3 sequence is CASSARTNTGELFF. Here the CDR3 DNA reads TGCGCCAGCAGCGCCCGGACGAACACCGGGGAGCTGTTTTTT.

The gene calls are TRBV5-1 and TRBJ2-1; either TRBD1 or TRBD2 may supply D (6 bases each). Deletions cut 0 bases from V and 13 bases from J, with 14 bases between. From germline, CDR1 is SGHRS and CDR2 YFSETQ. The CDR3 covers 13 residues. The DNA for the CDR3 is TGCGCCAGCAGCTTGGACAATTCGGGGGCTCAGTTCTTC. Its protein product is CASSLDNSGAQFF.

J is TRBJ2-5 and V is TRBV5-1, with D perhaps TRBD1 or TRBD2 (5 bases each). V was trimmed by 2 bases and J by 5 bases, leaving 13 bases between them. This CDR3 comprises 14 residues. Germline values: CDR1 SGHRS, CDR2 YFSETQ. The CDR3 reads CASSFGQGRETQYF. The CDR3 DNA sequence: TGCGCCAGCAGCTTTGGGCAGGGACGGGAGACCCAGTACTTC.

The rearrangement joins TRBV5-8 to TRBJ1-1; D remains ambiguous. The CDR3 runs to 13 residues. Germline CDR1 is SGHTS and CDR2 is YDEGEE. Deletions cut 1 base from V and 4 bases from J, with 8 bases between. The DNA of the CDR3 is TGTGCCAGCAGCTTGATGGGAGGCACTGAAGCTTTCTTT. Its protein is CASSLMGGTEAFF. The full variable domain, its missing parts supplied by reference TRBV5-8 and TRBJ1-1, is EAGVTQSPTHLIKTRGQQATLRCSPISGHTSVYWYQQALGLGLQFLLWYDEGEERNRGNFPPRFSGRQFPNYSSELNVNALELEDSALYLCASSLMGGTEAFFGQGTRLTVV.

This chain connects TRBV18 to TRBJ1-2; D perhaps matches TRBD1 (6 bases). Looked up from germline, CDR1 is KGHSH and CDR2 is LQKENI. Trimming left V 2 bases short and J 4 bases short, with 17 bases between. CDR3 length: 16 residues. The CDR3 reads CASSPSRQVDIYGYTF. The CDR3 DNA reads TGTGCCAGCTCACCATCCAGACAGGTCGATATCTATGGCTACACCTTC.

This chain links TRBV3-1 (or the pseudogene TRBV3-2) with TRBJ2-2; D remains unclear. V lost 4 bases and J 2 bases, leaving 5 bases between the germline ends. Germline V gene lookup returns CDR1 LGHDT and CDR2 YNNKEL (reference sequence). CDR3 size: 13 residues. The chain's CDR3 is CASSRLNTGELFF. The CDR3 bases are TGTGCCAGCAGCCGTCTAAACACCGGGGAGCTGTTTTTT.

This chain links TRBV7-2 with TRBJ2-7; TRBD1 aligns across 10 bases. Looked up from germline, CDR1 is SGHTA and CDR2 is FQGNSA. The V and J ends lost 5 bases and 2 bases, in that order; junction bases with no gene match: 6. The CDR3 is 15 amino acids. The CDR3 reads CASSRTGTGAYEQYF. The CDR3, as DNA: TGTGCCAGCAGCAGAACCGGGACAGGGGCCTACGAGCAGTACTTC.

A single count supports this clone. The chain has TRBV3-1 (or the pseudogene TRBV3-2) and TRBJ2-7; TRBD2 agrees at 7 bases. Germline V gene lookup returns CDR1 LGHDT and CDR2 YNNKEL (reference sequence). Trimming removed 0 bases from V and 2 bases from J; junction bases left unmatched: 13. The CDR3 length is 18 residues. Here the CDR3 reads CASSQEEGLQRGPYEQYF. The DNA for the CDR3 is TGTGCCAGCAGCCAAGAGGAGGGACTTCAGCGGGGACCCTACGAGCAGTACTTC.

The genes are TRBV6-6 and TRBJ1-5; unclear D gene. Trimming took off 2 bases at V and 4 bases at J, with 9 bases between the two ends. Looked up from germline, CDR1 is MNHNY and CDR2 is SVGAGI (reference sequence). The CDR3 totals 14 residues. For the CDR3, the DNA is TGTGCCAGCAGTTACGGGGATAGGAATCAGCCCCAGCATTTT. Translated: CASSYGDRNQPQHF.

The chain joins TRBV5-8 to TRBJ2-2, with 9 bases matching TRBD2. This CDR3 is built from 16 residues. V lost 7 bases, J lost 0 bases, and 7 bases stayed unmatched. The germline V gene encodes CDR1 SGHTS and CDR2 YDEGEE. The CDR3 loop reads CASVWAGGTNTGELFF. CDR3 in DNA: TGTGCCAGCGTATGGGCGGGGGGGACGAACACCGGGGAGCTGTTTTTT. Full variable domain (outside the CDR3, taken from reference TRBV5-8 and TRBJ2-2): EAGVTQSPTHLIKTRGQQATLRCSPISGHTSVYWYQQALGLGLQFLLWYDEGEERNRGNFPPRFSGRQFPNYSSELNVNALELEDSALYLCASVWAGGTNTGELFFGEGSRLTVL.

This rearrangement joins TRBV3-1 (or the pseudogene TRBV3-2) to TRBJ1-1; D ambiguous. The CDR3 is 14 amino acids. The germline gives CDR1 LGHDT, CDR2 YNNKEL (reference sequence). Trimming pared 3 bases from V and 1 base from J, leaving 9 bases between. The CDR3 nucleotides read TGTGCCAGCAGCCAGTACGGGAGGAACACTGAAGCTTTCTTT. It specifies CASSQYGRNTEAFF.

This rearrangement joins TRBV10-3 to TRBJ1-2, with a possible D match to TRBD1 (6 bases). V gave up 6 bases and J gave up 4 bases, with 15 bases separating them. The CDR3 length is 14 residues. Germline V gene lookup returns CDR1 ENHRY and CDR2 SYGVKD. The CDR3 here is CAISASGAIYGYTF. The CDR3, as DNA: TGTGCCATCAGCGCTTCGGGGGCGATCTATGGCTACACCTTC.

This clone was recorded a few times. The genes are TRBV10-3 and TRBJ1-2, with unresolved D. The CDR3 extends over 11 amino acids. Looked up from germline, CDR1 is ENHRY and CDR2 is SYGVKD. The V gene lost 2 bases and the J gene lost 9 bases, with 7 bases spanning the gap. As DNA, the CDR3 is TGTGCCATCAGTGAGCAAGTGAGCTACACCTTC. Its protein is CAISEQVSYTF.

The J gene is TRBJ1-5, the V gene TRBV18; no clear D. Deletions cut 5 bases from V and 0 bases from J, with 20 bases between. Germline CDR1 reads KGHSH; CDR2 reads LQKENI. The CDR3 totals 18 residues. The chain's CDR3 is CASSKRAVGPDSNQPQHF. CDR3 sequence (DNA): TGTGCCAGCTCAAAGCGGGCGGTAGGTCCAGATAGCAATCAGCCCCAGCATTTT.

This chain joins TRBV6-1 and TRBJ2-2, with 10 bases lining up with TRBD1. The CDR3 is made up of 17 amino acids. After removal of 2 bases from V and 4 bases from J, the junction contained 7 bases not matched to a gene. Germline V CDR1 and CDR2: MNHNS, SASEGT. The CDR3 coding sequence is TGTGCCAGCAGTGAATTGGGCTGGACAGGGGGCACCGGGGAGCTGTTTTTT. Its translation: CASSELGWTGGTGELFF.

The chain couples TRBV10-3 to TRBJ2-5, with TRBD1 as a possible D gene (5 bases). The CDR3 consists of 12 residues. In germline, CDR1 is ENHRY, CDR2 SYGVKD. V gave up 3 bases and J gave up 5 bases, with 7 bases separating them. The CDR3 is CAISDRDETQYF. DNA for the CDR3: TGTGCCATCAGTGACAGGGATGAGACCCAGTACTTC.

This clone is a singleton in its sample. The V and J genes are TRBV5-1 and TRBJ2-1; D gene ambiguous. Germline lookup yields CDR1 SGHRS and CDR2 YFSETQ. V was trimmed by 0 bases and J by 3 bases, leaving 7 bases between them. This CDR3 is 14 amino acids long. The CDR3 loop is CASSLGLSYNEQFF. DNA for the CDR3: TGCGCCAGCAGCTTGGGGCTGAGCTACAATGAGCAGTTCTTC.

V usage is TRBV2 and J usage is TRBJ1-6; D gene ambiguous. V lost 10 bases and J 2 bases, leaving 15 bases between the germline ends. CDR1 and CDR2 (germline): SNHLY, FYNNEI. The CDR3 consists of 15 residues. CDR3 sequence: CATGTGETYNSPLHF. CDR3 in DNA: TGTGCCACCGGCACTGGGGAAACCTATAATTCACCCCTCCACTTT.